This T cell receptor (beta chain) stems from a study of PD-1 blockade in classical Hodgkin lymphoma. Every patient experienced relapse after autologous stem cell transplantation, and brentuximab vedotin exposure varied. Trimming cost V 6 bases and J 6 bases; bases outside gene matches: 3. The CDR3 spans 12 residues. The germline V gene has CDR1 ENHRY and CDR2 SYGVKD. The data were produced by immunoSEQ multiplex PCR, yet TCRdb's version contains in-frame clones alone and is incomplete. The table lists approximately 100,000 clones, 80% to 95% of them singletons. The sample consisted of peripheral blood mononuclear cells (PBMCs), taken at baseline. This chain links TRBV10-3 with TRBJ2-3; TRBD1 matches at 7 bases. The receptor comes from a human donor with classical Hodgkin lymphoma. In nucleotides, the CDR3 is TGTGCCATCAGCCAACAGGGGGATACGCAGTATTTT. Its protein is CAISQQGDTQYF.